This passage covers 2 T cell receptor beta chains from one sample sequenced in a study of identical twins. TCRdb analysed the 5' RACE reads with MiXCR anew, one entry per CDR3 protein. The sample lists approximately 410,000 distinct CDR3 sequences; 15% to 20% were seen once. Sample: naive T cells sorted from blood. The receptors originated from a man aged 50 to 60 in good health.

This rearrangement joins TRBV20-1 to TRBJ2-5; a weak D match, TRBD1 (6 bases). Trimming shortened V by 3 bases and J by 6 bases, and 17 bases separated the two germline ends. CDR1 is DFQATT, CDR2 SNEGSKA, per germline (reference sequence). The CDR3 has 14 residues. The CDR3 DNA reads TGCAGTGCTAGTGTACCGGGACACCTAAAGACCCAGTACTTC. Encoded protein: CSASVPGHLKTQYF.

This clonotype occurred a few times. V is TRBV20-1 and J is TRBJ2-5, with TRBD1 matching 12 bases. After removal of 6 bases from V and 7 bases from J, the junction contained 12 bases not matched to a gene. The CDR3 has 15 residues. CDR1 and CDR2 from the germline V gene are DFQATT and SNEGSKA (reference sequence). CDR3 DNA: TGCAGTGCGGGCGGGGACAGGGGGCGGCGGGTGACCCAGTACTTC. It encodes CSAGGDRGRRVTQYF.